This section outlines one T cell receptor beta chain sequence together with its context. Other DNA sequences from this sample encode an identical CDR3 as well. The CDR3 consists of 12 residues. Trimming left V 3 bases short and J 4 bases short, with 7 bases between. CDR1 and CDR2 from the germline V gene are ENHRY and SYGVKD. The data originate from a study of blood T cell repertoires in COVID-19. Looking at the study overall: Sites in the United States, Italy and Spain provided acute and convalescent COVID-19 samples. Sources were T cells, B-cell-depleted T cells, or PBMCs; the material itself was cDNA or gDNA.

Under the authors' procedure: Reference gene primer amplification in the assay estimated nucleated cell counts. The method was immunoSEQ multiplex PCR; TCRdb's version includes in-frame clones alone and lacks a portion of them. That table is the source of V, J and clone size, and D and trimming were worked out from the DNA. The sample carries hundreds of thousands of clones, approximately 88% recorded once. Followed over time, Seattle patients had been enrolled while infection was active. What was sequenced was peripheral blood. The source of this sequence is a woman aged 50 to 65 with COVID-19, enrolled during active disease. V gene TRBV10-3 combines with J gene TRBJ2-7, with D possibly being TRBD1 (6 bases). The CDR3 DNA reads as TGTGCCATCAGTGAACAGGGATACGAGCAGTACTTC. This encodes CAISEQGYEQYF.